This TCR beta chain was captured by sequencing in a study of T cells in Graves' hyperthyroidism and ophthalmopathy. General observations from the study: Model-based prediction identified ophthalmopathy a median around seven months prior to its onset.

This clonotype was counted many times. Its specificity is not known. Diagnosis rested on symptoms, serum thyroxine and TRAb, thyroid ultrasound, and orbital computed tomography. RNA transcripts gave rise to amplified TCR beta CDR3 regions. First-round RT-PCR of the TCR CDR3 relied on the HTBI primer set. TCRdb redid the calling of the multiplex PCR reads with MiXCR, one entry per CDR3 protein. In the table there are over 700,000 distinct CDR3 sequences, approximately 40% of which are singletons. The source material was blood. The TCR was taken from a man younger than 35 with Graves' hyperthyroidism.

As DNA, the CDR3 is TGTGCCAGCGCCCCGGGGTCACGGTCTTACTACGAGCAGTACTTC. Translating gives CASAPGSRSYYEQYF. The chain carries TRBV7-9 and TRBJ2-7; TRBD2 is a possible D gene (5 bases). Germline CDR1 is SEHNR and CDR2 is FQNEAQ (reference sequence). V lost 8 bases and J lost 3, with 20 bases in between. CDR3 length: 15 residues. Using reference TRBV7-9 and TRBJ2-7 for the parts outside the CDR3, the full variable domain is DTGVSQNPRHKITKRGQNVTFRCDPISEHNRLYWYRQTLGQGPEFLTYFQNEAQLEKSRLLSDRFSAERPKGSFSTLEIQRTEQGDSAMYLCASAPGSRSYYEQYFGPGTRLTVT.